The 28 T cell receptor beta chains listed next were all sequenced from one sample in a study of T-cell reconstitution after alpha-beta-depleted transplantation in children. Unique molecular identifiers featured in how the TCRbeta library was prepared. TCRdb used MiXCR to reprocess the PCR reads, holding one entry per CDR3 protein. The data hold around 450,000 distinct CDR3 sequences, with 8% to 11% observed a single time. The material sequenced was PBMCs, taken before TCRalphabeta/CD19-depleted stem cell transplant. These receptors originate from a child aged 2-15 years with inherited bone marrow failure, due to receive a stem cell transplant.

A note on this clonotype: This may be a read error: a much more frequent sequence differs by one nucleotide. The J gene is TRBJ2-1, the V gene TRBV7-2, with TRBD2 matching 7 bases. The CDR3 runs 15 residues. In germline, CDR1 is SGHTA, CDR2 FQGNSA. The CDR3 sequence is CASSTRLATYNDQFF. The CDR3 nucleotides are TGTGCCAGCAGCACTCGACTAGCAACCTACAATGACCAGTTCTTC.

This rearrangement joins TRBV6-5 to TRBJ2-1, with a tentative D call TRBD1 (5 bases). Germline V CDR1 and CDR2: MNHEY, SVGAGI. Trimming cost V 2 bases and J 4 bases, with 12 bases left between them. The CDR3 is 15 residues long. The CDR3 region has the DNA TGTGCCAGCAGTTACAGGGGCGGCGGATACAATGAGCAGTTCTTC. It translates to CASSYRGGGYNEQFF.

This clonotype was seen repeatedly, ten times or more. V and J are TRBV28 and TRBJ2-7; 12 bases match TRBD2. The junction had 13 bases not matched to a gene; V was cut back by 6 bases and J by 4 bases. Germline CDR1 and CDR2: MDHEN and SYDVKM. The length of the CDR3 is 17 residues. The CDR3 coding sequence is TGTGCCAGCAGCCGAATCCGACTAGCGGGAGCAAGGTACGAGCAGTACTTC. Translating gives CASSRIRLAGARYEQYF. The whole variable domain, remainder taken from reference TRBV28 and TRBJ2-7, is DVKVTQSSRYLVKRTGEKVFLECVQDMDHENMFWYRQDPGLGLRLIYFSYDVKMKEKGDIPEGYSVSREKKERFSLILESASTNQTSMYLCASSRIRLAGARYEQYFGPGTRLTVT.

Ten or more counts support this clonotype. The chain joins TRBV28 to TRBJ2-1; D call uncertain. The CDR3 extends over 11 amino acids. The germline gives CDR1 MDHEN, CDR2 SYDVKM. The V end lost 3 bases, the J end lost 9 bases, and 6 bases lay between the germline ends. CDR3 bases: TGTGCCAGCAGTTTCGGCGGTGAGCAGTTCTTC. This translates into CASSFGGEQFF.

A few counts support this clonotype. The DNA of the CDR3 is TGCAGTGCTAGAGACCCCACTAGCGTCCATGAGCAGTTCTTC. This sequence encodes CSARDPTSVHEQFF. This rearrangement joins TRBV20-1 to TRBJ2-1; the match to TRBD2 covers 7 bases. V lost 0 bases, J lost 8 bases, and 7 bases stayed unmatched. The CDR3 totals 14 residues. Per the germline V gene, CDR1 is DFQATT and CDR2 is SNEGSKA (reference sequence).

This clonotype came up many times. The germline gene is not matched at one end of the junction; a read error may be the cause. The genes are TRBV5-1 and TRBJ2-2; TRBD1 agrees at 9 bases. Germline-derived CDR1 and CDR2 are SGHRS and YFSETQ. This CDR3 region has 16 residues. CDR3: CASSLEQGANTGELFF. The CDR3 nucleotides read TGCGCCAGCAGCTTGGAACAGGGGGCGAATACCGGGGAGCTGTTTTTT. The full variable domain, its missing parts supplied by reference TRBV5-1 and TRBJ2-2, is KAGVTQTPRYLIKTRGQQVTLSCSPISGHRSVSWYQQTPGQGLQFLFEYFSETQRNKGNFPGRFSGRQFSNSRSEMNVSTLELGDSALYLCASSLEQGANTGELFFGEGSRLTVL.

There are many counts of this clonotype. Here the CDR3 reads CSAEGLLNTGELFF. The CDR3 DNA is TGCAGTGCAGAAGGACTCCTAAACACCGGGGAGCTGTTTTTT. The rearrangement links TRBV20-1 to TRBJ2-2; maybe TRBD2 (5 bases). This CDR3 is 14 amino acids long. Per germline, CDR1 DFQATT and CDR2 SNEGSKA (reference sequence). Trimming took 6 bases from V and 2 from J, leaving 13 bases between them.

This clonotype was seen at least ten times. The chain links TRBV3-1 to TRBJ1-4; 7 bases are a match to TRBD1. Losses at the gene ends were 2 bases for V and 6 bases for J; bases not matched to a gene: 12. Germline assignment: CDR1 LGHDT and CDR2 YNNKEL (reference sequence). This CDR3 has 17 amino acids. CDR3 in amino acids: CASSQSAGLQGDEKLFF. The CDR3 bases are TGTGCCAGCAGCCAATCTGCAGGCCTTCAGGGGGATGAAAAACTGTTTTTT.

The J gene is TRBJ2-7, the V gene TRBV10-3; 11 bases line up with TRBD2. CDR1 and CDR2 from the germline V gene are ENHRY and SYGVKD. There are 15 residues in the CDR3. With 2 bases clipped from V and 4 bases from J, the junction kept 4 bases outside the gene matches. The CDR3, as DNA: TGTGCCATCAGTGAGAAGGGGACTAGCGGATACGAGCAGTACTTC. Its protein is CAISEKGTSGYEQYF.

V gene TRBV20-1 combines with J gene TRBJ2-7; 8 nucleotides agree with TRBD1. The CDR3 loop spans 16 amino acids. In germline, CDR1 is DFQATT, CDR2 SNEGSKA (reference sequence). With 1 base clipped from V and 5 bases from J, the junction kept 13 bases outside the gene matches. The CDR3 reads CSARGGQGAIGDEQYF. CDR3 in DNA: TGCAGTGCTAGAGGGGGGCAGGGGGCAATCGGCGACGAGCAGTACTTC.

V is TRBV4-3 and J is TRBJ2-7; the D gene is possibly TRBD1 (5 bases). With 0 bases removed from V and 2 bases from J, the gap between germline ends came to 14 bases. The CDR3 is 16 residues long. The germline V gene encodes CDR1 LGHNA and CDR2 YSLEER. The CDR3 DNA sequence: TGCGCCAGCAGCCAAGATTCCAGGGCCTGGGCCTACGAGCAGTACTTC. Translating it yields CASSQDSRAWAYEQYF.

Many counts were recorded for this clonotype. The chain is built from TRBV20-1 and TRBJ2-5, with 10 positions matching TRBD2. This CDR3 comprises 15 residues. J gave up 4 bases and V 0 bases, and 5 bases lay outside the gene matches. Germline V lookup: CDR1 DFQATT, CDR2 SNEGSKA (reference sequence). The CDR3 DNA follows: TGCAGTGCTAGAGATATCCTAGCGGGAGTAGAGACCCAGTACTTC. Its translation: CSARDILAGVETQYF.

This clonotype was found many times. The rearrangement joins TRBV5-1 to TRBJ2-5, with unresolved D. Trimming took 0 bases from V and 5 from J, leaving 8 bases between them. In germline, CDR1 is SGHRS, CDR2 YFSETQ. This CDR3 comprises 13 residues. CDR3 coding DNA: TGCGCCAGCAGCTTGGAAGGTTTGGAGACCCAGTACTTC. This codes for CASSLEGLETQYF.

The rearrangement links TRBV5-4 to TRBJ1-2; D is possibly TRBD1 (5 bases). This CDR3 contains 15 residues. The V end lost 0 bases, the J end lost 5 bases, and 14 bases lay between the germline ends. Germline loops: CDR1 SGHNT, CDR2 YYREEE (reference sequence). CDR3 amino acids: CASSLVIGTAYGYTF. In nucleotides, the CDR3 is TGTGCCAGCAGCTTGGTCATCGGGACTGCGTATGGCTACACCTTC.

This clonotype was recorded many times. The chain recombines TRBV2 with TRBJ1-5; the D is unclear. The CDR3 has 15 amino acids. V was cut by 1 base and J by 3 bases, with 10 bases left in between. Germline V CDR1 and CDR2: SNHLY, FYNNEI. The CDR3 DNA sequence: TGTGCCAGCAGTGAAGGGAGAGTGAACAATCAGCCCCAGCATTTT. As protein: CASSEGRVNNQPQHF. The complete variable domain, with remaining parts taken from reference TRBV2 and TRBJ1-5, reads EPEVTQTPSHQVTQMGQEVILRCVPISNHLYFYWYRQILGQKVEFLVSFYNNEISEKSEIFDDQFSVERPDGSNFTLKIRSTKLEDSAMYFCASSEGRVNNQPQHFGDGTRLSIL.

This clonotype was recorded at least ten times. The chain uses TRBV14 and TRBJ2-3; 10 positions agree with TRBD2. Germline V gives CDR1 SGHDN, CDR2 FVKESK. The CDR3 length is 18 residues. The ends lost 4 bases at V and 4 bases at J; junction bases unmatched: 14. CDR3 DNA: TGTGCCAGCAGCCGTGTCGTATTTCTAGCGGGAGTACCAGATACGCAGTATTTT. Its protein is CASSRVVFLAGVPDTQYF.

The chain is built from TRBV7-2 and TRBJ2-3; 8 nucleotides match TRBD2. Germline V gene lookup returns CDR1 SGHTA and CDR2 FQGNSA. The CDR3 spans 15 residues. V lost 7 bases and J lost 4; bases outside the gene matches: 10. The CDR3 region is CASTLLPAGADTQYF. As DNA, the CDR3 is TGTGCCAGCACCCTCCTTCCAGCGGGAGCAGATACGCAGTATTTT.

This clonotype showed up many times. CDR3 DNA sequence: TGTGCCAGCAGTTTAGGGGCGCGCCCCGGGGAGCTGTTTTTT. Protein product: CASSLGARPGELFF. The chain joins TRBV12-3 or TRBV12-4 to TRBJ2-2; D ambiguous. CDR3 length: 14 amino acids. Trimming removed 1 base from V and 6 bases from J, with 9 bases in between.

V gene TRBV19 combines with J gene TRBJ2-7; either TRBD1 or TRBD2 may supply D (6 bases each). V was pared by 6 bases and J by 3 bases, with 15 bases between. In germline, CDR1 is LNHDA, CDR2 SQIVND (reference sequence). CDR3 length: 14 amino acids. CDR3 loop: CASRGGRAGYEQYF. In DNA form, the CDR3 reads TGTGCCAGTAGAGGGGGGCGCGCTGGCTACGAGCAGTACTTC. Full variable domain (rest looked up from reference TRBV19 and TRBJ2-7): DGGITQSPKYLFRKEGQNVTLSCEQNLNHDAMYWYRQDPGQGLRLIYYSQIVNDFQKGDIAEGYSVSREKKESFPLTVTSAQKNPTAFYLCASRGGRAGYEQYFGPGTRLTVT.

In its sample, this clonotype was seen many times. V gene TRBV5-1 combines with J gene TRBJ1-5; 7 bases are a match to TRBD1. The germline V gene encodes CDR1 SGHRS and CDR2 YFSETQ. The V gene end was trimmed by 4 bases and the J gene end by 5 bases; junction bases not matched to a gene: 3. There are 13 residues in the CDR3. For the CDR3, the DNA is TGCGCCAGCAGCGTCGGGACAGATCAGCCCCAGCATTTT. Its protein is CASSVGTDQPQHF.

CDR3 DNA sequence: TGTGCCAGCAGACAGGACAGCCAGAGGAACACTGAAGCTTTCTTT. The encoded protein is CASRQDSQRNTEAFF. The chain employs TRBV21-1 and TRBJ1-1; whether TRBD1, the table's D call, matches the DNA was not checked. TRBV21-1 is listed as a pseudogene. CDR3 length: 15 residues.

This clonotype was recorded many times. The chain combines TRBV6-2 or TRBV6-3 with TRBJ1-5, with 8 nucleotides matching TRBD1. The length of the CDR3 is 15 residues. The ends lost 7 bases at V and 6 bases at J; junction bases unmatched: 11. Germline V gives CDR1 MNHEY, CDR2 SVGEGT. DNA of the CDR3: TGTGCCAGCACCCCAGCCCCAGGGGGCAGTCAGCCCCAGCATTTT. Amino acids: CASTPAPGGSQPQHF.

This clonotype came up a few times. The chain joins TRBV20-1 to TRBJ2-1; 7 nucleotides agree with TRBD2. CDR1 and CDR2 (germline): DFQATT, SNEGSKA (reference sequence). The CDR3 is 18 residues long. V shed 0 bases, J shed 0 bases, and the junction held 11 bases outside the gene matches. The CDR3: CSARDRSGPLSSYNEQFF. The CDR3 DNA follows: TGCAGTGCTAGAGATCGTAGCGGGCCCCTGAGCTCCTACAATGAGCAGTTCTTC.

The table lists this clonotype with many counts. The CDR3 spells CASGGAEAFF. The CDR3 nucleotides read TGTGCCAGCGGGGGGGCTGAAGCTTTCTTT. This chain connects TRBV12-3 or TRBV12-4 to TRBJ1-1, with a weak D call TRBD1 (5 bases). The V and J ends lost 8 bases and 6 bases respectively, with 7 bases between them. The CDR3 covers 10 residues.

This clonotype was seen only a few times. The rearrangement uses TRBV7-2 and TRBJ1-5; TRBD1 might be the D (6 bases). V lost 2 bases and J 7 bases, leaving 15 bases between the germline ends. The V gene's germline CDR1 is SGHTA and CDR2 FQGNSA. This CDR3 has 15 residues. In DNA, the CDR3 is TGTGCCAGCAGCTTAACAGGGAGCGATAGCCAGCCCCAGCATTTT. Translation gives CASSLTGSDSQPQHF.

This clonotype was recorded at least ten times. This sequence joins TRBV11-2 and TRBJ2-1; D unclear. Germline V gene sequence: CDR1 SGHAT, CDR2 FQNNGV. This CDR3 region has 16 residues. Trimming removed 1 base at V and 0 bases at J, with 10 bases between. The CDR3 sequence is CASSLGAFRSYNEQFF. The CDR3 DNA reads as TGTGCCAGCAGCTTAGGGGCGTTCCGCTCCTACAATGAGCAGTTCTTC.

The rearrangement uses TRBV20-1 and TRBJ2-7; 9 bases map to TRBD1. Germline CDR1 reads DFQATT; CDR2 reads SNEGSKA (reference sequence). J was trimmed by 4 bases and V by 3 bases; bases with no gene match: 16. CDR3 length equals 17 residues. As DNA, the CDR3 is TGCAGTGCTAGTTCTAGGCTACTGGGACAGGGTATTTACGAGCAGTACTTC. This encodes CSASSRLLGQGIYEQYF.

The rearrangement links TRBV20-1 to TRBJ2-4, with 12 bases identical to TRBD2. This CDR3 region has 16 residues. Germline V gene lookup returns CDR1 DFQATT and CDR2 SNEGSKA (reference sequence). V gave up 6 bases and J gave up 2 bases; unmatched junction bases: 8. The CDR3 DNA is TGCAGTGCAATGACTAGCGGGAGTGTATCCAAAAACATTCAGTACTTC. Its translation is CSAMTSGSVSKNIQYF.